One sample yielded the 17 T cell receptor beta chains listed below, sequenced in a study of T cells after posttransplantation cyclophosphamide. Sequencing used immunoSEQ multiplex PCR; TCRdb keeps in-frame clones, though not all of them. Sampling found roughly 5,400 clones, none seen once. Busulfan-fludarabine conditioning, marrow transplant, and cyclophosphamide on days +3 and +4 were administered. Sequences were derived from PBMCs, sampled after allogeneic stem cell transplant with posttransplant cyclophosphamide. The receptors were sampled from a female patient in her 30s who received an allogeneic stem cell transplant from an unrelated donor, was CMV-positive, and had acute and chronic GVHD. Some T cells may possibly be graft donor cells.

This clone was seen repeatedly, ten times or more. This chain connects TRBV7-9 to TRBJ2-7; D is possibly TRBD1 (7 bases). This CDR3 contains 14 residues. Germline CDR1 SEHNR, CDR2 FQNEAQ (reference sequence). Trimming removed 7 bases from V and 6 bases from J, with 19 bases in between. CDR3 region: CASTRGATLGEQYF. The CDR3 DNA reads TGTGCCAGCACCAGGGGGGCGACCCTAGGCGAGCAGTACTTC.

This clone has ten or more counts. The rearrangement links TRBV5-4 to TRBJ1-1, with D perhaps matching TRBD1 (6 bases). The ends were cut back, 3 bases at V and 3 bases at J, with 12 bases in the middle. There are 14 residues in the CDR3. Germline V gene sequence: CDR1 SGHNT, CDR2 YYREEE (reference sequence). The CDR3 DNA sequence: TGTGCCAGCAGCTCTGTGGGGGCTTACACTGAAGCTTTCTTT. Translated: CASSSVGAYTEAFF.

This clone was observed at least ten times. J is TRBJ2-7 and V is TRBV10-3; 12 bases line up with TRBD2. The V gene end was trimmed by 7 bases and the J gene end by 5 bases; junction bases not matched to a gene: 9. Germline V CDR1 and CDR2: ENHRY, SYGVKD. The CDR3 runs to 15 residues. The CDR3 DNA sequence: TGTGCCATCAATTCGCTAGCGGGAGGGCCCCACGAGCAGTACTTC. Protein sequence: CAINSLAGGPHEQYF.

This clone was detected ten times or more. The chain is built from TRBV4-2 and TRBJ2-1; the match to TRBD2 covers 10 bases. Trimming removed 1 base from V and 7 bases from J; junction bases left unmatched: 7. The CDR3 runs to 16 residues. Per the germline V gene, CDR1 is LGHNA and CDR2 is YNFKEQ. The CDR3 reads CASSQGAGGPLNEQFF. CDR3 DNA: TGTGCCAGCAGCCAAGGAGCGGGAGGGCCCTTAAATGAGCAGTTCTTC.

This clone was counted at least ten times. This chain links TRBV6-7 with TRBJ2-7, with 7 bases matching TRBD2. TRBV6-7 is designated an ORF whose function remains uncertain. With 9 bases clipped from V and 4 bases from J, the junction kept 12 bases outside the gene matches. This CDR3 has 14 residues. CDR3 residues: CASELAGDPYEQYF. DNA for the CDR3: TGTGCCAGTGAGCTGGCGGGAGACCCTTACGAGCAGTACTTC.

This clone was detected only a few times. The chain uses TRBV12-2 and TRBJ2-5; TRBD2 is taken as the D call from the table, unchecked against the DNA. TRBV12-2 is a pseudogene. This CDR3 comprises 18 residues. The CDR3 DNA sequence: TGTGCAAGTCGCTTAGAGGAGTTGGAGGCGGGAGGGGGAGAGACCCAGTACTTC. Its protein product is CASRLEELEAGGGETQYF.

This clone showed up many times. V and J are TRBV7-2 and TRBJ1-3; D perhaps matches TRBD1 (6 bases). Trimming pared 5 bases from V and 4 bases from J, leaving 15 bases between. Germline V CDR1 and CDR2: SGHTA, FQGNSA. The CDR3 runs 15 residues. CDR3 loop: CASSLNRVAGNTIYF. DNA of the CDR3: TGTGCCAGCAGCCTAAACAGGGTTGCAGGAAACACCATATATTTT.

By share, this clone ranks as medium-sized. The rearrangement links TRBV29-1 to TRBJ2-4; 7 nucleotides line up with TRBD1. CDR3 length: 15 residues. Germline loops: CDR1 SQVTM, CDR2 ANQGSEA. With 2 bases clipped from V and 5 bases from J, the junction kept 9 bases outside the gene matches. The DNA for the CDR3 is TGCAGCGTTGAACCCCTACAGGGGTTGGAAAACATTCAGTACTTC. This encodes CSVEPLQGLENIQYF.

This clone came up many times. The chain employs TRBV19 and TRBJ1-1; D gene unclear. This CDR3 comprises 14 residues. The V end was cut by 3 bases, the J end by 5 bases, with 13 bases between. Germline V gene data show CDR1 as LNHDA and CDR2 as SQIVND (reference sequence). CDR3 region: CASSMSGLSTEAFF. CDR3 nucleotide sequence: TGTGCCAGTAGTATGTCTGGTTTGAGTACTGAAGCTTTCTTT. The entire variable domain, with the rest obtained from reference TRBV19 and TRBJ1-1, is as follows: DGGITQSPKYLFRKEGQNVTLSCEQNLNHDAMYWYRQDPGQGLRLIYYSQIVNDFQKGDIAEGYSVSREKKESFPLTVTSAQKNPTAFYLCASSMSGLSTEAFFGQGTRLTVV.

This clone appeared many times. The V gene is TRBV5-1, the J gene TRBJ2-1; TRBD2 agrees at 8 bases. CDR3 size: 15 residues. Losses at the gene ends were 4 bases for V and 9 bases for J; bases not matched to a gene: 12. Germline loops: CDR1 SGHRS, CDR2 YFSETQ. This chain's CDR3 is CASSTPGGGLGEQFF. CDR3 coding DNA: TGCGCCAGCAGCACCCCCGGGGGGGGGTTAGGTGAGCAGTTCTTC.

This clone has at least ten counts. V gene TRBV7-8 combines with J gene TRBJ2-1, with 9 bases matching TRBD2. The germline V gene has CDR1 SGHVS and CDR2 FQNEAQ. The CDR3 runs to 15 residues. V gave up 1 base and J gave up 7 bases; unmatched junction bases: 5. The CDR3 here is CASSLELAGNNEQFF. The CDR3 DNA follows: TGTGCCAGCAGCTTAGAACTAGCGGGTAATAATGAGCAGTTCTTC.

This clone was found a few times. V and J are TRBV28 and TRBJ1-2, with D tentatively TRBD1 (5 bases). The CDR3 loop spans 15 amino acids. Germline V gene sequence: CDR1 MDHEN, CDR2 SYDVKM. With 7 bases removed from V and 4 bases from J, the gap between germline ends came to 19 bases. The CDR3 coding sequence is TGTGCCAGCACCCCGGGACTCCCAGGAGGCTATGGCTACACCTTC. Translated: CASTPGLPGGYGYTF.

This clone showed up many times. This sequence joins TRBV9 and TRBJ2-1; 8 bases align to TRBD1. Per germline, CDR1 SGDLS and CDR2 YYNGEE. V lost 0 bases to trimming and J lost 5 bases; unmatched junction nucleotides: 1. The length of the CDR3 is 14 residues. The chain's CDR3 is CASSVGDRNNEQFF. The CDR3 bases are TGTGCCAGCAGCGTAGGGGACAGGAACAATGAGCAGTTCTTC.

This clone was detected ten times or more. The rearrangement links TRBV4-3 to TRBJ2-1, with a weak D call TRBD2 (6 bases). The germline V and J ends were trimmed by 0 bases and 9 bases, with 18 bases remaining between them. There are 16 residues in the CDR3. CDR1 is LGHNA, CDR2 YSLEER, per germline. The CDR3 DNA is TGCGCCAGCAGCCAAGATGCGAGACTAGTGGCGGGTGAGCAGTTCTTC. This codes for CASSQDARLVAGEQFF.

This clone appeared many times. The rearrangement joins TRBV27 to TRBJ1-1; D call uncertain. V lost 5 bases to trimming and J lost 0 bases, with 10 bases between them. Germline CDR1 is MNHEY and CDR2 is SMNVEV (reference sequence). This CDR3 is 14 amino acids long. CDR3 nucleotide sequence: TGTGCCAGCAGTCCGGACTATATGAACACTGAAGCTTTCTTT. Translated: CASSPDYMNTEAFF.

This clone counts as medium-sized. V is TRBV7-9 and J is TRBJ2-7, with D possibly being TRBD1 (5 bases). Deletions cut 4 bases from V and 0 bases from J, with 13 bases between. The germline gives CDR1 SEHNR, CDR2 FQNEAQ (reference sequence). The CDR3 length is 15 residues. The CDR3 loop reads CASSSTGPSSYEQYF. The CDR3 nucleotides are TGTGCCAGCAGCTCAACAGGCCCGAGCTCCTACGAGCAGTACTTC.

This clone came up many times. This rearrangement joins TRBV5-1 to TRBJ2-1; 10 positions match TRBD2. The germline gives CDR1 SGHRS, CDR2 YFSETQ. This CDR3 has 18 amino acids. V dropped 0 bases and J dropped 1; count of bases not matched to a gene: 7. The CDR3 here is CASSLGLAGLKSYNEQFF. The DNA for the CDR3 is TGCGCCAGCAGCTTGGGACTAGCGGGCCTAAAATCCTACAATGAGCAGTTCTTC.